The clone carrying this T cell receptor beta chain turned up a few times. Its antigen is not known. These data belong to a study of T cell repertoires in cytomegalovirus infection. Overall study context: Indications of both CMV infection and matching HLA type were provided by public TCR beta signatures.

TCRdb passed the reads through MiXCR, listing each CDR3 protein once. The table includes approximately 910,000 distinct CDR3 sequences, approximately 31% detected once. Germline V gives CDR1 MNHEY, CDR2 SMNVEV (reference sequence). The V gene lost 6 bases and the J gene lost 3 bases, with 12 bases spanning the gap. This CDR3 has 14 residues. The TCR comes from a human donor in good health (CMV status not recorded). Some clones in this sample may be carry-over from other donors' samples. This chain uses TRBV27 with TRBJ1-5; D is possibly TRBD1 (5 bases). Sequencing used cultured CD8+ T cells from PBMCs, obtained from culture after CMV antigen stimulation. DNA of the CDR3: TGTGCCAGCAGACCACCGGGACCCAATCAGCCCCAGCATTTT. As protein: CASRPPGPNQPQHF.